This T cell receptor (beta chain) was sequenced during a study of identical twins. Overall study results and limits: A partial confounding effect on zero-insertion analyses could come from invariant MAIT and iNKT cells.

TCRdb used MiXCR to reprocess the 5' RACE reads, holding one entry per CDR3 protein. The data show 750,000 to 950,000 distinct CDR3 sequences, 12% seen once. Germline V CDR1 and CDR2: KGHDR, SFDVKD. Trimming took off 1 base at V and 0 bases at J, with 5 bases between the two ends. This CDR3 region has 14 residues. This clonotype was observed at least ten times. Its cognate antigen is unknown. This same sample was also part of a study on yellow fever vaccine responses in identical twins.

The clonotype comes from a woman younger than 30 in good health. V gene TRBV24-1 combines with J gene TRBJ2-5; D remains ambiguous. Sequenced: PBMCs. CDR3 in amino acids: CATSDLIDQETQYF. Here the CDR3 DNA reads TGTGCCACCAGTGATTTAATAGACCAAGAGACCCAGTACTTC.